A selection of T cell receptor beta chains follows, all from one sample in a study of technical replicates of blood from a few donors. Assay: immunoSEQ multiplex PCR; the TCRdb copy retains only in-frame clones and omits some. Here the sample spans approximately 81,000 clones, approximately 96% being singletons. Sequenced sample: T cells isolated from PBMCs. The source is a human donor in good health. CDR3s include the opening cysteine and the closing phenylalanine or tryptophan.

cdr3_length: 16
v_call: TRBV6-1
cdr3_aa: CASSALPGQGASEQYF

cdr3_length: 15
v_call: TRBV6-1
cdr3_aa: CASSSRRLDSYEQYF

cdr3_length: 17
v_call: TRBV2
cdr3_aa: CATFRDRGRRGANVLTF

cdr3_length: 15
v_call: TRBV2
cdr3_aa: CASRSMTGTYNEQFF

cdr3_length: 16
v_call: TRBV4-1
cdr3_aa: CASSQDRTQVSNEQFF

cdr3_length: 14
v_call: TRBV19
cdr3_aa: CASSITTVSYEQYF

cdr3_length: 14
v_call: TRBV5-1
cdr3_aa: CASSLRGDRETQYF

cdr3_length: 16
v_call: TRBV7-9
cdr3_aa: CASSITLAGVFNEQFF

cdr3_length: 15
v_call: TRBV5-1
cdr3_aa: CASSLSGQGANEQYF

cdr3_length: 16
v_call: TRBV7-9
cdr3_aa: CASSPRFDLNTGELFF

cdr3_length: 15
v_call: TRBV19
cdr3_aa: CASSIWTGSNTEAFF

cdr3_length: 13
v_call: TRBV5-4
cdr3_aa: CASSLGTEYGYTF

cdr3_length: 15
v_call: TRBV13
cdr3_aa: CASSLGADMNTEAFF

cdr3_length: 14
v_call: TRBV5-1
cdr3_aa: CASSADSGQETQYF